These T cell receptor beta chains were read from a single sample in a study of T cells after yellow fever vaccination. Each CDR3 protein is one row after TCRdb ran MiXCR on the 5' RACE reads. Among roughly 170,000 distinct CDR3 sequences listed, approximately 6.2% were seen once. The input for sequencing was CD4+ T cells sorted from PBMCs, taken on the day of the first yellow fever vaccination. The receptors derive from a man younger than 35 who received the YFV17D yellow fever vaccine. The CDR3 runs from the conserved cysteine through the conserved F or W. A D gene is named only where the DNA matches it firmly. Some rows mark clone size as missing; the rest say once, few, many or name a class of expanded clone.

D gene,V gene,clone size,J gene,CDR3 DNA,CDR3 protein
.,TRBV6-6,many,TRBJ2-5,TGTGCCAGCAGTCGCGACCTTCAGGAGACCCAGTACTTC,CASSRDLQETQYF
.,TRBV5-1,few,TRBJ1-2,TGCGCCAGCAGCACTAAACCGGCGGGCCTACAGGGCCCCTATGGCTACACCTTC,CASSTKPAGLQGPYGYTF
TRBD1,TRBV20-1,.,TRBJ1-5,TGCAGTGCTAGAGTCGGGACAGGGGGTGAGCCCCAGCATTTT,CSARVGTGGEPQHF
.,TRBV6-2/TRBV6-3,few,TRBJ1-1,TGTGCCAGCAGTTACCGAACAAGGGCTGAAGCTTTCTTT,CASSYRTRAEAFF
.,TRBV24-1,many,TRBJ2-1,TGTGCCACCAGTGATCTCCAGGGGTCAAGCAATGAGCAGTTCTTC,CATSDLQGSSNEQFF
.,TRBV4-3,many,TRBJ2-3,TGCGCCAGCAGCCAAGAGCAGGACAGTACGCAGTATTTT,CASSQEQDSTQYF
.,TRBV20-1,.,TRBJ2-2,TGCAGTGCTAGAGTGAACAGGGCCGGCACCGGGGAGCTGTTTTTT,CSARVNRAGTGELFF
.,TRBV11-2,few,TRBJ1-1,TGTGCCAGCAGCTTAGTGAGAGGGCGAGCTTTCTTT,CASSLVRGRAFF
.,TRBV29-1,many,TRBJ2-3,TGCAGCTCGAAAGGAGGAGATACGCAGTATTTT,CSSKGGDTQYF
.,TRBV7-2,.,TRBJ2-5,TGTGCCAGCAGCTTAGTACGAGAGGCCCAGTACTTC,CASSLVREAQYF
.,TRBV6-5,.,TRBJ1-1,TGTGCCAGCAGTTACCTGAGGAACACTGAAGCTTTCTTT,CASSYLRNTEAFF
TRBD1,TRBV7-3,many,TRBJ2-3,TGTGCCAGCAGCCCGCGACCGGGACAGGGTTTTCGCACAGATACGCAGTATTTT,CASSPRPGQGFRTDTQYF
TRBD1,TRBV5-1,.,TRBJ1-5,TGCGCCAGCAGCTTGATTACAGGGGACTCGGGAGATCAGCCCCAGCATTTT,CASSLITGDSGDQPQHF
.,TRBV12-3/TRBV12-4,many,TRBJ1-2,TGTGCCAGCACCTTCGACAAGGGATATGGCTACACCTTC,CASTFDKGYGYTF
.,TRBV12-3/TRBV12-4,few,TRBJ2-4,TGTGCCAGCAGCCCCGAGACAGTGTGGAACATTCAGTACTTC,CASSPETVWNIQYF
TRBD1,TRBV12-3/TRBV12-4,.,TRBJ1-1,TGTGCCAGCAGCGGACAGGGCCCGAACACTGAAGCTTTCTTT,CASSGQGPNTEAFF
.,TRBV11-2,.,TRBJ2-5,TGTGCCAGCAGCTTAGGGAACGGGGGTCAAGAGACCCAGTACTTC,CASSLGNGGQETQYF
.,TRBV2,many,TRBJ2-2,TGTGCCAGCAGTCCAGAATGGGCCGCCGGGGAGCTGTTTTTT,CASSPEWAAGELFF
.,TRBV24-1,many,TRBJ1-5,TGTGCCACCAGTGACAACAATCAGCCCCAGCATTTT,CATSDNNQPQHF
.,TRBV5-1,.,TRBJ2-5,TGCGCCAGCAGCTTGACCTACATGGAGACCCAGTACTTC,CASSLTYMETQYF
.,TRBV7-3,many,TRBJ2-1,TGTGCCAGCAGCTTAATGGGTGGAGCGGGCCTTAGCTCCTACAATGAGCAGTTCTTC,CASSLMGGAGLSSYNEQFF
.,TRBV11-2,.,TRBJ1-1,TGTGCCAGCAGCTTCCTCACAGGACGTATGGAAGCTTTCTTT,CASSFLTGRMEAFF
TRBD2,TRBV20-1,many,TRBJ2-1,TGCAGTGCTGGGACTAGCGGGGCCTACAATGAGCAGTTCTTC,CSAGTSGAYNEQFF
.,TRBV10-1,many,TRBJ2-7,TGCGCCAGCAGTGAGCAAGGGGGCTACGAGCAGTACTTC,CASSEQGGYEQYF
TRBD1,TRBV7-8,.,TRBJ1-1,TGTGCCAGCAGCTCACACCGGGACAGGGTTAGAAGAACTGAAGCTTTCTTT,CASSSHRDRVRRTEAFF
TRBD2,TRBV5-4,.,TRBJ2-2,TGTGCCAGCACCGGGGGGGGAGCAGGGAGCGCCGGGGAGCTGTTTTTT,CASTGGGAGSAGELFF
.,TRBV4-3,few,TRBJ1-6,TGCGCCAGCAGCCAAGACCCCTCCGCGATAGCTGGGGGGTCACCCCTCCACTTT,CASSQDPSAIAGGSPLHF
.,TRBV12-3/TRBV12-4,many,TRBJ1-2,TGTGCCAGCAGTCCCGGGGACGTAGGGCTTGGGGGCTACACCTTC,CASSPGDVGLGGYTF